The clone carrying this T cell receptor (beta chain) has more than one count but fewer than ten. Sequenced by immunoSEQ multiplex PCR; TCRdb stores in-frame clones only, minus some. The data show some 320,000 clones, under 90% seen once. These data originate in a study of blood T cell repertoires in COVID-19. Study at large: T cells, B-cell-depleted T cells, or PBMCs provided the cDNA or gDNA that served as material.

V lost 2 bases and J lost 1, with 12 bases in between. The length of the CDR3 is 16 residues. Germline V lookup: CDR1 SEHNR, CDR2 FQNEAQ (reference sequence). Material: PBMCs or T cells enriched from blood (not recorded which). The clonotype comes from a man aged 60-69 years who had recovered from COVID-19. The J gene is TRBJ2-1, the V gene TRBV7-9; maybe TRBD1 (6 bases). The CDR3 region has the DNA TGTGCCAGCAGCTTAACTACAGGGTGGTCCTACAATGAGCAGTTCTTC. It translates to CASSLTTGWSYNEQFF.